This paragraph reports one T cell receptor (beta chain). Its antigen specificity is not known. Base-call qualities are not available, and no considerably larger clone is one nucleotide away. The approximately 41 donors, aged 6 to 90 years, were systemically healthy Caucasian individuals from Russia. Each donor gave ten milliliters of peripheral blood, collected into EDTA-treated Vacutainer tubes. Ficoll-Paque density-gradient centrifugation was used to isolate PBMCs, with at least 6.5 million per sample. Trizol reagent was used to extract total RNA from the PBMCs, yielding at least 6 micrograms per sample. For every donor, flow cytometry on a PBMC aliquot measured the percentage of naive CD45RAhigh/CD27high T cells. The sample originates from a study of blood T cells in healthy people across ages (dated by TCRdb to about 2015). At the level of the whole study: In model experiments, template switching captured about one uniquely barcoded TCR beta cDNA molecule for every two T cells. Age-related changes in TCR beta repertoire diversity were measured in the study by deep sequencing normalized with unique cDNA molecular identifiers. The donors were divided into four age groups: young (average approximately 17 years), middle-aged (about 40), aged (under 70) and long-lived (roughly 86). To avoid experimental bias, donors of different ages were randomly spread across the sequencing lanes. Using the same blood draw, the study looked at two additional independent replicas of 1 million unique cDNA reads for two donors, one aged 18 to 30 and the other aged 80 or older.

The library came from 5' RACE. A second PCR of about 7 to 12 cycles was performed with a sample-barcoded 5' primer and a J-beta primer mix. Each TCR beta cDNA molecule received a unique molecular identifier from a template-switch 5' adaptor carrying 12 random nucleotides. Each sample yielded at least 3 million CDR3-containing paired-end reads. First-strand cDNA synthesis was performed from all RNA using the Mint cDNA synthesis kit, with priming by a TRBC-specific oligonucleotide. Following uracil-DNA glycosylase treatment, a first 18-cycle PCR with universal primers M1SS and BC2_uni_R was performed on all cDNA. For the original study's pipeline: For normalization, 1 million high-quality reads were randomly selected from each sample, with every read carrying a distinct molecular identifier. Reads sharing molecular identifiers were discarded rather than binned into consensus sequences. MiTCR, set to a Q25 quality threshold and the strictest error-elimination algorithm, was used for CDR3 identification, clonotype clustering and error correction. A nonparametric unseen species model using Euler transformation provided a lower-bound estimate of total TCR beta diversity. TCRdb itself trimmed the public reads at Q25 with fastp, ran MiXCR and retained productive beta chains. CDR3 protein sequences are deduplicated, and each keeps its most common genes and DNA. TCRdb's processing, not the study's, gives the V and J calls here. In this sample the table shows some 1,800,000 distinct CDR3 sequences, about 39% of which occur a single time. The ten largest clones take up roughly 23% of the sample.

The CDR3, cysteine through phenylalanine, is 15 amino acids long. Left in the record is the CDR3 DNA by itself, 45 bases read in frame from the first base. CDR1 and CDR2, looked up from the germline V gene, are MNHEY and SVGEGT. The junction shows trimming of 8 bases on V and 13 bases on J, plus 27 bases between the germline ends. Summary of the overall study and its limitations: Estimates of total diversity from one million sequenced T cells were regarded as lower bounds and underestimates. Donor CMV infection status was unknown, potentially confounding age-related changes in expanded clonotypes. The percentage of naive T cells measured by flow cytometry correlated strongly with observed TCR beta diversity. Because profiling used bulk unsorted PBMCs, naive and antigen-experienced compartments could not be compared conclusively. Compared with the aged group, the long-lived group had more naive CD4+ T cells, fewer expanded clones and increased TCR diversity, suggesting age selection. As age increased, observed TCR beta diversity per million T cells dropped in a roughly linear way, and a significant reduction was already evident by age roughly 36.

Material for sequencing was blood. The origin of this receptor is a human donor in good health. The sequence is built from TRBV6-2 or TRBV6-3 and TRBJ2-4; tentative D gene TRBD2, with 6 bases matching. The CDR3 region has the sequence CASRDNGGPQEIQYF. The bases read TGTGCCAGCCGGGATAACGGGGGACCCCAAGAAATCCAGTACTTC.